This TCR beta chain was recovered during a study of blood T cell repertoires in COVID-19. Study-level information: Samples came from the United States, Italy and Spain, spanning acute and convalescent COVID-19.

Method: immunoSEQ multiplex PCR; TCRdb's copy keeps in-frame clones and lacks some. Here the sample spans approximately 300,000 clones, approximately 90% being singletons. A remark on this clone: Germline and junction disagree at one end, which may indicate a read error.

CDR1 is SGHTA and CDR2 is FQGTGA in the germline V gene. This CDR3 is built from 15 residues. This chain uses TRBV7-3 with TRBJ2-1, with 8 bases identical to TRBD2. This clonotype was sampled from a young woman who had recovered from COVID-19. The sample consisted of PBMCs or T cells enriched from blood (not recorded which). CDR3 sequence (DNA): TGTGCCAGCAGCTTAAGCGGGGGGACCTACAATGGGCAGTTCTTC. The encoded protein is CASSLSGGTYNGQFF.